The T cell receptor (beta chain) under discussion was sequenced for a study of T-cell memory formation after mild COVID-19. Study-wide background: Each donor largely had its own TCR clusters. Notes on the study in general: From day 15 to 85, contracting clones were balanced between CD4 and CD8, whereas later expanders leaned toward CD4+. Memory from before infection featured some responding clones, which suggests cross-reactive memory joined.

This CDR3 comprises 16 residues. CDR1 SGHDT and CDR2 YYEEEE come from the germline V gene. Deletions cut 1 base from V and 5 bases from J, with 18 bases between. About this clonotype itself: Its antigen is not identified.

5'RACE primed from the constant segment yielded TCR alpha and TCR beta cDNA libraries bearing sample barcodes and UMIs. From the 5' RACE reads, TCRdb called clonotypes with MiXCR, one entry per CDR3 protein. The table includes around 90,000 distinct CDR3 sequences, approximately 15% detected once. The gene calls are TRBV5-6 and TRBJ1-1; possible D gene TRBD1, 6 bases. The sequence was obtained from a man younger than 35 who had mild COVID-19 (a few samples of this study predate the infection). Cell type and time point are not known. The material sequenced was PBMCs or a T cell subset sorted from them (not recorded which). The DNA of the CDR3 is TGTGCCAGCAGCTTGAGGTCCAGGGGTAGGTGGACTGAAGCTTTCTTT. This sequence encodes CASSLRSRGRWTEAFF.